This TCR beta chain is drawn from a study of blood T cells in healthy people across ages. Study-wide context: Capturing about one barcoded beta molecule per two T cells was achieved by template switching.

Next came a second PCR, run for about 7 to 12 cycles, which used a sample-barcoded 5' primer along with a J-beta primer mix. Every cDNA was tagged by a template-switch adaptor with 12 random nucleotides. From the 5' RACE reads, TCRdb called clonotypes with MiXCR, one entry per CDR3 protein. The repertoire includes about 1.4 million distinct CDR3 sequences, approximately 59% of them detected once, and approximately 7% sits in the top ten. This sequence was found in a man younger than 30 in good health. The sample comprised blood.

The CDR3 DNA follows: TGTGCCAGCAGCTTAGATCCTGAGACAGGGACTAGCGACTACAATGAGCAGTTCTTC. It yields the protein CASSLDPETGTSDYNEQFF. This rearrangement joins TRBV11-2 to TRBJ2-1; TRBD2 agrees at 10 bases. The V and J ends lost 0 bases and 3 bases, in that order; junction bases with no gene match: 11. CDR3 size: 19 residues. Germline V gene data show CDR1 as SGHAT and CDR2 as FQNNGV.